The subject of this entry is one TCR beta chain. No antigen is known for it. Trimming pared 5 bases from V and 2 bases from J, leaving 16 bases between. CDR3 length equals 15 residues. In germline, CDR1 is LNHDA, CDR2 SQIVND (reference sequence). Some clones are missing from TCRdb's copy, which holds only in-frame ones; the method was immunoSEQ multiplex PCR. The sample has 100,000 to 150,000 clones, over 85% seen once. These data come from a study of cytomegalovirus exposure and HLA in healthy donors. Study-level points and caveats: The tendency of first-cohort TCR clusters to co-occur in the 120 or so validation repertoires was the finding of a later analysis.

The genes are TRBV19 and TRBJ2-7, with D possibly TRBD2 on 6 matching bases. Sequencing was done on a sample of PBMCs. This receptor was obtained from a man aged 25-40 years in good health and CMV-seronegative. The CDR3 coding sequence is TGTGCCAGTAGTCTAAAAACCGGGAGCCCCTACGAGCAGTACTTC. Protein sequence: CASSLKTGSPYEQYF.